The 20 T cell receptor beta chains given below trace back to one sample, sequenced in a study of shared clonotypes between healthy human individuals. The table came from immunoSEQ multiplex PCR; TCRdb's copy has only in-frame clones and leaves some out. There are 1.6 million or so clones in the sample; 96% occur only once, and approximately 1% lies in the top ten. The sample consisted of naive CD4+ T cells sorted from blood. The subset was: CD45RA+ positively selected. The receptor set was obtained from a man aged 30-40 years in good health.

The genes are TRBV7-9 and TRBJ2-5, with D maybe TRBD2 (5 bases). V was pared by 6 bases and J by 5 bases, with 16 bases between. The CDR3 length is 14 residues. Germline CDR1 SEHNR, CDR2 FQNEAQ (reference sequence). The CDR3 loop is CASRPGSYGETQYF. CDR3 coding DNA: TGTGCCAGCAGGCCTGGGAGTTATGGGGAGACCCAGTACTTC.

CDR3 bases: TGTGCCAGTAGTATAGCTTGGGGAGGATACGAGCAGTACTTC. It encodes CASSIAWGGYEQYF. The chain joins TRBV19 to TRBJ2-7; D possibly corresponds to TRBD2 (6 bases). Germline V gene lookup returns CDR1 LNHDA and CDR2 SQIVND (reference sequence). The V end lost 1 base, the J end lost 4 bases, and 11 bases lay between the germline ends. This CDR3 comprises 14 residues.

As concerns this clone: Distinct nucleotide sequences in the sample also encode this CDR3. The chain joins TRBV28 to TRBJ2-3; no definite D call. V was cut by 4 bases and J by 4 bases, with 6 bases left in between. The CDR3 is 12 amino acids. CDR1 and CDR2 (germline): MDHEN, SYDVKM. The CDR3 loop is CASSSPADTQYF. The CDR3 DNA follows: TGTGCCAGCAGTTCGCCAGCAGATACGCAGTATTTT.

V and J are TRBV4-3 and TRBJ1-5; unclear D gene. Germline-derived CDR1 and CDR2 are LGHNA and YSLEER. Trimming left V 1 base short and J 7 bases short, with 14 bases between. The CDR3 has 15 residues. DNA of the CDR3: TGCGCCAGCAGCCAAGTCAGCGGGGTCTCGCAGCCCCAGCATTTT. Translated: CASSQVSGVSQPQHF.

This clone was seen just once. The chain employs TRBV11-2 and TRBJ2-5; no clear D. TRBJ2-7 matches the DNA end more closely, so the J call is doubtful. The CDR3 has 13 residues. The germline V gene has CDR1 SGHAT and CDR2 FQNNGV. Here the CDR3 reads CASSLEFSYEQYF. The CDR3 bases are TGTGCCAGCAGCTTAGAGTTTAGCTACGAGCAGTACTTC.

The chain joins TRBV29-1 to TRBJ2-7, with unresolved D. V was cut by 6 bases and J by 4 bases, with 13 bases left in between. The CDR3 covers 12 residues. CDR1 is SQVTM and CDR2 is ANQGSEA in the germline V gene. CDR3 amino acids: CSVGPVRYEQYF. Here the CDR3 DNA reads TGCAGCGTGGGCCCCGTGCGGTACGAGCAGTACTTC.

The CDR3 region is CASSVAGQPGGEQFF. The CDR3 DNA reads as TGTGCCAGCAGCGTAGCCGGGCAACCAGGGGGGGAGCAGTTCTTC. V usage is TRBV9 and J usage is TRBJ2-1, with D tentatively TRBD1 (7 bases). This CDR3 has 15 residues. Per germline, CDR1 SGDLS and CDR2 YYNGEE. Trimming stripped 0 bases from V and 10 bases from J, with 17 bases between. Combining the CDR3 with reference TRBV9 and TRBJ2-1 gives the whole variable domain DSGVTQTPKHLITATGQRVTLRCSPRSGDLSVYWYQQSLDQGLQFLIQYYNGEERAKGNILERFSAQQFPDLHSELNLSSLELGDSALYFCASSVAGQPGGEQFFGPGTRLTVL.

The chain combines TRBV7-2 with TRBJ1-3; no definite D call. The CDR3 has 15 residues. Deletions cut 5 bases from V and 6 bases from J, with 17 bases between. Germline V gene data show CDR1 as SGHTA and CDR2 as FQGNSA. In DNA, the CDR3 is TGTGCCAGCAGCCGAAGGCCTCGGGAACTAAACACCATATATTTT. It is translated as CASSRRPRELNTIYF. Drawing the rest from reference TRBV7-2 and TRBJ1-3, the complete variable domain is GAGVSQSPSNKVTEKGKDVELRCDPISGHTALYWYRQSLGQGLEFLIYFQGNSAPDKSGLPSDRFSAERTGGSVSTLTIQRTQQEDSAVYLCASSRRPRELNTIYFGEGSWLTVV.

This clone has just one count. V usage is TRBV29-1 and J usage is TRBJ1-4; perhaps TRBD1 as D (5 bases). Trimming pared 5 bases from V and 6 bases from J, leaving 13 bases between. The CDR3 contains 13 residues. The germline gives CDR1 SQVTM, CDR2 ANQGSEA. CDR3 DNA sequence: TGCAGCGTTCAGGACGGAGGGGATGAAAAACTGTTTTTT. Protein: CSVQDGGDEKLFF.

J is TRBJ2-1 and V is TRBV2, with 10 bases identical to TRBD2. CDR1 is SNHLY, CDR2 FYNNEI, per germline. The trim removed 2 bases at V and 9 bases at J, leaving 7 bases unmatched. CDR3 length: 15 residues. CDR3 loop: CASSERAGGDPEQFF. The CDR3 DNA follows: TGTGCCAGCAGTGAACGAGCGGGAGGGGACCCTGAGCAGTTCTTC.

This clone occurred once. The chain carries TRBV5-8 and TRBJ2-5; the D gene could be TRBD1 or TRBD2 (6 bases each). The CDR3 runs 14 residues. Germline-derived CDR1 and CDR2 are SGHTS and YDEGEE. The V end was cut by 2 bases, the J end by 5 bases, with 13 bases between. In DNA form, the CDR3 reads TGTGCCAGCAGCTTCTCGGAGGGGGTGGAGACCCAGTACTTC. This sequence encodes CASSFSEGVETQYF.

V is TRBV29-1 and J is TRBJ1-2; 7 nucleotides line up with TRBD1. The CDR3 sequence is 14 residues long. The V and J ends lost 4 bases and 0 bases, in that order; junction bases with no gene match: 5. Germline CDR1 is SQVTM and CDR2 is ANQGSEA. For the CDR3, the DNA is TGCAGCGTTGTCGGGCAGGGGGCTAACTATGGCTACACCTTC. Encoded protein: CSVVGQGANYGYTF.

J is TRBJ2-3 and V is TRBV9; the D is unclear. Germline-derived CDR1 and CDR2 are SGDLS and YYNGEE. The length of the CDR3 is 17 residues. V dropped 0 bases and J dropped 3 bases, with 17 bases sitting between them. The CDR3 DNA sequence: TGTGCCAGCAGCGTAGACAACGGACCTTCACGAACAGATACGCAGTATTTT. This codes for CASSVDNGPSRTDTQYF. Drawing the rest from reference TRBV9 and TRBJ2-3, the complete variable domain is DSGVTQTPKHLITATGQRVTLRCSPRSGDLSVYWYQQSLDQGLQFLIQYYNGEERAKGNILERFSAQQFPDLHSELNLSSLELGDSALYFCASSVDNGPSRTDTQYFGPGTRLTVL.

The chain employs TRBV14 and TRBJ2-7; 7 positions agree with TRBD2. The germline CDR1 and CDR2 sequences are SGHDN and FVKESK. The junction had 5 bases not matched to a gene; V was cut back by 3 bases and J by 3 bases. This CDR3 has 14 residues. Here the CDR3 reads CASSQTSSFYEQYF. The CDR3 DNA sequence: TGTGCCAGCAGCCAGACTAGCAGTTTCTACGAGCAGTACTTC.

The rearrangement uses TRBV5-6 and TRBJ1-1; 7 positions match TRBD1. V was pared by 6 bases and J by 6 bases, with 23 bases of the junction left unmatched. The germline V gene has CDR1 SGHDT and CDR2 YYEEEE. CDR3 size: 18 residues. The CDR3 loop reads CASNPGGAGTPWAPEAFF. DNA for the CDR3: TGTGCCAGCAACCCAGGGGGAGCCGGCACCCCGTGGGCGCCTGAAGCTTTCTTT.

The rearrangement uses TRBV14 and TRBJ2-3, with a weak D call TRBD2 (5 bases). With 1 base removed from V and 6 bases from J, the gap between germline ends came to 11 bases. CDR1 is SGHDN, CDR2 FVKESK, per germline. The CDR3 has 14 amino acids. CDR3 coding DNA: TGTGCCAGCAGCCAAGTCCCCGGGGTGGATACGCAGTATTTT. It is translated as CASSQVPGVDTQYF. Full variable domain (remainder filled in from reference TRBV14 and TRBJ2-3): EAGVTQFPSHSVIEKGQTVTLRCDPISGHDNLYWYRRVMGKEIKFLLHFVKESKQDESGMPNNRFLAERTGGTYSTLKVQPAELEDSGVYFCASSQVPGVDTQYFGPGTRLTVL.

For this clone: One end of the junction is discordant with germline, which a read error may explain. The identical CDR3 is also encoded by other nucleotide sequences in the sample. The chain recombines TRBV7-3 with TRBJ1-2, with D possibly TRBD1 on 6 matching bases. The CDR3 sequence is 13 residues long. Germline V gene data show CDR1 as SGHTA and CDR2 as FQGTGA. The CDR3 coding sequence is TGTGCCAGCAGCGTAACAGGGACGTACGGCTACACCTTC. It specifies CASSVTGTYGYTF.

This chain's CDR3 is CASSLGQINQETQYF. CDR3 DNA: TGCGCCAGCAGCCTGGGACAGATAAACCAAGAGACCCAGTACTTC. This chain links TRBV5-1 with TRBJ2-5; the match to TRBD1 covers 7 bases. The CDR3 has 15 amino acids. The V and J ends lost 4 bases and 0 bases, in that order; junction bases with no gene match: 6. From germline, CDR1 is SGHRS and CDR2 YFSETQ.

The chain carries TRBV18 and TRBJ2-7, with D perhaps matching TRBD2 (5 bases). Trimming shortened V by 0 bases and J by 3 bases, and 15 bases separated the two germline ends. Germline V CDR1 and CDR2: KGHSH, LQKENI. The CDR3 sequence is 16 residues long. CDR3 DNA sequence: TGTGCCAGCTCACCACCGGTGGCTTTAGGGAGCTACGAGCAGTACTTC. This translates into CASSPPVALGSYEQYF.

The gene calls are TRBV5-1 and TRBJ2-3; 11 bases match TRBD2. Germline V gives CDR1 SGHRS, CDR2 YFSETQ. J was trimmed by 0 bases and V by 4 bases; bases with no gene match: 7. This CDR3 is built from 17 residues. CDR3 coding DNA: TGCGCCAGCAGCGCACTGCTAGCGGGAGGTAGCACAGATACGCAGTATTTT. It specifies CASSALLAGGSTDTQYF.